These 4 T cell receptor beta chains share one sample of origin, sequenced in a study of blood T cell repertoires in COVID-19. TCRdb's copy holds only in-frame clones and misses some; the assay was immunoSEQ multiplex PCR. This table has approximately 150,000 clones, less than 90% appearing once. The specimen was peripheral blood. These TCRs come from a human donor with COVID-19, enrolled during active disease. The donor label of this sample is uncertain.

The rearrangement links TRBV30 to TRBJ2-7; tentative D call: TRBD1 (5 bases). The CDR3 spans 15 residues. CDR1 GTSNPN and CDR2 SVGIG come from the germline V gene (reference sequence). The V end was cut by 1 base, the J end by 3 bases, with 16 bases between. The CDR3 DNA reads TGTGCCTGGAGTGCCCGGATTAGGGGCCTCTACGAGCAGTACTTC. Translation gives CAWSARIRGLYEQYF.

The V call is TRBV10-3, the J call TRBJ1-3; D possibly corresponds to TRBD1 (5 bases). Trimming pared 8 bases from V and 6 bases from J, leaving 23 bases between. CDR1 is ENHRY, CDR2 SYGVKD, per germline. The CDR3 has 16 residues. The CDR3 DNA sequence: TGTGCCATCGGCGGACCAGCCTCCGCAGGACAAAACACCATATATTTT. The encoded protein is CAIGGPASAGQNTIYF.

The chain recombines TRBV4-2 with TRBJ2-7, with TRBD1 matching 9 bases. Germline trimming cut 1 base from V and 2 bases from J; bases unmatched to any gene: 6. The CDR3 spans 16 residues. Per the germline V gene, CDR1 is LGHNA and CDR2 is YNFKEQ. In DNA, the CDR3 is TGTGCCAGCAGCCAAGCCGGGACAGGGTCTACCTACGAGCAGTACTTC. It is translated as CASSQAGTGSTYEQYF.

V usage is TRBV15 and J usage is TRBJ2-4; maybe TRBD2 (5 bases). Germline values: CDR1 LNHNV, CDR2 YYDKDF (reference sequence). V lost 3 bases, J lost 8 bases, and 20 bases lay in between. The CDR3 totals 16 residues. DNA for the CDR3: TGTGCCACCAGCAGGGGTGGCAGGCCTCGGGGAGACATTCAGTACTTC. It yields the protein CATSRGGRPRGDIQYF.